The entry below gives a single TCR beta chain sequence along with its context. These data are taken from a study of blood T cell repertoires in COVID-19. Looking at the study overall: COVID-19 samples from acute and convalescent phases originated in the United States, Italy and Spain.

J gave up 0 bases and V 4 bases, and 6 bases lay outside the gene matches. The V gene's germline CDR1 is SGHVS and CDR2 FQNEAQ. The CDR3 runs to 15 residues. How the authors handled the data: Amplified reference gene primers provided the basis for estimating nucleated cell counts. Data came from immunoSEQ multiplex PCR; TCRdb stores just in-frame clones and leaves some out. V, J and clone size are taken as reported in that table, and D and trimming were inferred from the DNA itself. The sample has roughly 240,000 clones; around 90% are singletons. The sequenced sample consisted of PBMCs or T cells enriched from blood (not recorded which). The receptor was derived from a woman aged 25 to 39 with acute COVID-19. J is TRBJ2-7 and V is TRBV7-8; 7 bases agree with TRBD2. The CDR3 nucleotides read TGTGCCAGCAGCTGGGGGGGGAGGAGCTCCTACGAGCAGTACTTC. Protein: CASSWGGRSSYEQYF.